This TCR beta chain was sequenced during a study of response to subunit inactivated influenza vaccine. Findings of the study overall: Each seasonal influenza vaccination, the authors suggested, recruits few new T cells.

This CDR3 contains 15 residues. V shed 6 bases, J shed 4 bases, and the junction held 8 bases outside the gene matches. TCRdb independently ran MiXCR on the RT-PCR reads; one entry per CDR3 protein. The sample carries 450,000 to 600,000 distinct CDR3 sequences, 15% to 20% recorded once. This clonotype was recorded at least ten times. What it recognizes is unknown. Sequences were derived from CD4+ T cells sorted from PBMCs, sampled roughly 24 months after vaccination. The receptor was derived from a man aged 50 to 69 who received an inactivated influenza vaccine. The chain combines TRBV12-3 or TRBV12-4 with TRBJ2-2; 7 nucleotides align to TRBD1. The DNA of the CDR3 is TGTGCCAGCAGACAACAGGGGTCGAGCACCGGGGAGCTGTTTTTT. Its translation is CASRQQGSSTGELFF.